The sequence of this TCR beta chain was determined in a study of T cell repertoires in cytomegalovirus infection. Study information: Newly reported HLA-C-restricted and thoroughly characterized HLA-B-restricted CMV epitopes were employed. It was the public TCR beta signatures that indicated both CMV infection and matching HLA type.

General study findings and limits: Clonotype analysis showed dominance of the ex vivo response by HLA-C-restricted CMV-specific TCR beta clonotypes.

A remark on this clonotype: The antigen is not known.

One entry per CDR3 protein, called by TCRdb with MiXCR from the reads. Here the sample spans hundreds of thousands of distinct CDR3 sequences, roughly 30% being singletons. Losses at the gene ends were 7 bases for V and 2 bases for J; bases not matched to a gene: 6. The CDR3 covers 15 residues. CDR1 is KGHDR, CDR2 SFDVKD, per germline. The sequence derives from a human donor in good health (CMV status not recorded). Some clones in this sample may be carry-over from other donors' samples. The material was cultured CD8+ T cells from PBMCs, obtained from culture after CMV antigen stimulation. The chain joins TRBV24-1 to TRBJ2-3, with TRBD1 identical over 9 bases. CDR3 coding DNA: TGTGCCACCAGACGGACAGGGGATCCCACAGATACGCAGTATTTT. It translates to CATRRTGDPTDTQYF.